This TCR beta chain was recovered during a study of cytomegalovirus exposure and HLA in healthy donors. The CDR3 has 16 residues. J lost 3 bases, V lost 3 bases, and 5 bases had no gene match. The germline V gene encodes CDR1 SEHNR and CDR2 FQNEAQ (reference sequence). Researchers ran the PCR with 60 Vbeta and 13 Jbeta primers. Generated by immunoSEQ multiplex PCR, the TCRdb table keeps only in-frame clones and is missing some. The sample has about 140,000 clones, 65% to 90% seen once. The sequencing input was PBMCs. The TCR comes from a female donor in good health and CMV-seronegative. V gene TRBV7-9 combines with J gene TRBJ2-2, with 9 bases lining up with TRBD1. CDR3 DNA: TGTGCCAGCAGCTTCCTCCGGGACAGGGACACCGGGGAGCTGTTTTTT. It yields the protein CASSFLRDRDTGELFF.